This T cell receptor beta chain was recorded in a study of naive and memory T cell subsets. General study points: In CD4 and CD8 cells, diversity dropped from naive through EMRA. In naive cells, over 85% of TCR sequences were seen only once.

This CDR3 comprises 15 residues. The germline CDR1 and CDR2 sequences are SGDLS and YYNGEE. V lost 0 bases to trimming and J lost 0 bases, with 8 bases between them. This clonotype was picked up many times. Its antigen remains unknown. An equimolar mix of two oligonucleotides served as the beta constant-region primer for TRBC1 and TRBC2. Ligated cDNA was amplified by four rounds of PCR with nested alpha and beta constant-region primers and SP2. The cDNA 3' end received a ligated single-stranded oligonucleotide carrying the SP2 primer and a 12-nucleotide UMI. TCRdb processed the UMI-ligation and nested PCR reads anew with MiXCR; each CDR3 protein has one entry. The sample has roughly 80,000 distinct CDR3 sequences; approximately 9.2% are singletons.

Input material: naive CD8+ T cells from blood. The chain couples TRBV9 to TRBJ2-3, with D hard to call. This TCR was recovered from a human donor in good health. The CDR3 is CASSVEGSSTDTQYF. CDR3 nucleotide sequence: TGTGCCAGCAGCGTAGAGGGCAGCAGCACAGATACGCAGTATTTT.